Below are 32 T cell receptor beta chains sequenced from a single sample in a study of shared clonotypes between healthy human individuals. This table comes from immunoSEQ multiplex PCR, and its TCRdb copy is limited to in-frame clones, with some not included. The sample contains millions of clones, 85% to 95% of which appear only once. The sample taken for sequencing was naive CD4+ T cells sorted from blood. This sample's subset: CD45RA+ positively selected. All receptors derive from a man between 18 and 29 years old in good health.

The chain couples TRBV30 to TRBJ2-5; 14 bases fit TRBD2. There are 17 residues in the CDR3. The V segment lost 0 bases and the J segment 2 bases; nucleotides outside the gene matches: 5. Germline V lookup: CDR1 GTSNPN, CDR2 SVGIG (reference sequence). As DNA, the CDR3 is TGTGCCTGGAGTGTTTTGAGGACTAGCGGGGGGCAAGAGACCCAGTACTTC. It specifies CAWSVLRTSGGQETQYF.

The V and J genes are TRBV19 and TRBJ2-3; possible D gene TRBD2, 7 bases. The germline CDR1 and CDR2 sequences are LNHDA and SQIVND (reference sequence). This CDR3 has 14 residues. V was pared by 7 bases and J by 5 bases, with 16 bases between. CDR3 nucleotide sequence: TGTGCCAGTACGCGGGGGCTCCGGGAAGATACGCAGTATTTT. This gives the protein CASTRGLREDTQYF.

Remarks on this clone: One end of the junction varies from germline; a read error may be responsible. The chain recombines TRBV28 with TRBJ2-7; TRBD1 agrees at 7 bases. Germline CDR1 reads MDHEN; CDR2 reads SYDVKM. The CDR3 runs to 12 residues. CDR3 DNA: TGTGCCAGCAGTTCAGCTCCGGGACAGCCGTTCTTC. It is translated as CASSSAPGQPFF.

Comments on this clone: Other DNA sequences in this specimen translate into the identical CDR3. J is TRBJ2-5 and V is TRBV5-1; 10 bases fit TRBD2. The CDR3 is 14 residues long. Per the germline V gene, CDR1 is SGHRS and CDR2 is YFSETQ. Trimming cost V 4 bases and J 2 bases; bases outside gene matches: 2. Here the CDR3 reads CASSRTSGQETQYF. The CDR3 bases are TGCGCCAGCAGCCGGACTAGCGGTCAAGAGACCCAGTACTTC. Full variable domain (missing parts from reference TRBV5-1 and TRBJ2-5): KAGVTQTPRYLIKTRGQQVTLSCSPISGHRSVSWYQQTPGQGLQFLFEYFSETQRNKGNFPGRFSGRQFSNSRSEMNVSTLELGDSALYLCASSRTSGQETQYFGPGTRLLVL.

V is TRBV7-3 and J is TRBJ2-4; D is undetermined. CDR3 length equals 12 residues. Looked up from germline, CDR1 is SGHTA and CDR2 is FQGTGA. V was trimmed by 5 bases and J by 6 bases, leaving 8 bases between them. CDR3 bases: TGTGCCAGCAGCCCAGACGGAAACATTCAGTACTTC. Amino acid sequence: CASSPDGNIQYF. Full variable domain (outside the CDR3, taken from reference TRBV7-3 and TRBJ2-4): GAGVSQTPSNKVTEKGKYVELRCDPISGHTALYWYRQSLGQGPEFLIYFQGTGAADDSGLPNDRFFAVRPEGSVSTLKIQRTERGDSAVYLCASSPDGNIQYFGAGTRLSVL.

J is TRBJ1-3 and V is TRBV4-1, with 8 bases lining up with TRBD1. This CDR3 is built from 14 residues. After removal of 2 bases from V and 6 bases from J, the junction contained 3 bases not matched to a gene. From germline, CDR1 is MGHRA and CDR2 YSYEKL. The CDR3 nucleotides read TGCGCCAGCAGCCAACCAGGGGGCTTAAACACCATATATTTT. This sequence encodes CASSQPGGLNTIYF.

The chain joins TRBV18 to TRBJ2-1, with 9 bases that match TRBD2. This CDR3 spans 16 amino acids. Germline V gives CDR1 KGHSH, CDR2 LQKENI. The junction had 9 bases not matched to a gene; V was cut back by 6 bases and J by 3 bases. CDR3: CASSGPRGGGYNEQFF. CDR3 coding DNA: TGTGCCAGCTCCGGGCCGCGGGGGGGCGGCTACAATGAGCAGTTCTTC.

This chain links TRBV28 with TRBJ2-3; 7 nucleotides align to TRBD1. This CDR3 has 15 amino acids. The J segment lost 3 bases and the V segment lost 7 bases, leaving 10 bases of the junction unmatched. Germline CDR1 MDHEN, CDR2 SYDVKM. The chain's CDR3 is CASIPPQGLTDTQYF. CDR3 DNA sequence: TGTGCCAGCATCCCCCCACAGGGGTTAACAGATACGCAGTATTTT.

This sequence joins TRBV11-2 and TRBJ2-5; 9 bases are shared with TRBD1. Germline CDR1 is SGHAT and CDR2 is FQNNGV. V was pared by 2 bases and J by 2 bases, with 9 bases of the junction left unmatched. The CDR3 totals 17 residues. The CDR3 nucleotides read TGTGCCAGCAGCTTATTCCCACAGGGGGCCCCTCAAGAGACCCAGTACTTC. Amino acid sequence: CASSLFPQGAPQETQYF.

The chain combines TRBV5-5 with TRBJ1-1; tentative D call: TRBD1 (5 bases). Deletions cut 0 bases from V and 5 bases from J, with 11 bases between. The CDR3 is 14 amino acids. Germline-derived CDR1 and CDR2 are SGHKS and YYEKEE (reference sequence). CDR3 DNA sequence: TGTGCCAGCAGCTTGGCCGACAGCGGGACTGAAGCTTTCTTT. This codes for CASSLADSGTEAFF.

A word on this clone: In the same sample, other DNA sequences code for this CDR3. The rearrangement links TRBV5-1 to TRBJ2-3, with D perhaps TRBD1 or TRBD2 (5 bases each). This CDR3 is built from 14 residues. The germline V and J ends were trimmed by 0 bases and 2 bases, with 7 bases remaining between them. Germline V gives CDR1 SGHRS, CDR2 YFSETQ. The CDR3 loop is CASSLGGPTDTQYF. For the CDR3, the DNA is TGCGCCAGCAGCTTGGGGGGACCCACAGATACGCAGTATTTT. Full variable domain (rest looked up from reference TRBV5-1 and TRBJ2-3): KAGVTQTPRYLIKTRGQQVTLSCSPISGHRSVSWYQQTPGQGLQFLFEYFSETQRNKGNFPGRFSGRQFSNSRSEMNVSTLELGDSALYLCASSLGGPTDTQYFGPGTRLTVL.

This clone was seen once. The rearrangement joins TRBV6-1 to TRBJ2-6, with unresolved D. CDR1 and CDR2 from the germline V gene are MNHNS and SASEGT. The V gene lost 2 bases and the J gene lost 0 bases, with 5 bases spanning the gap. This CDR3 comprises 15 residues. The CDR3 loop is CASSELPSGANVLTF. CDR3 DNA sequence: TGTGCCAGCAGTGAACTCCCCTCTGGGGCCAACGTCCTGACTTTC.

As for this clone: At the DNA level, this CDR3 is encoded by other sequences in the same sample as well. In DNA form, the CDR3 reads TGCGCCAGCAGCTTGTTGGGGGATAGCAATCAGCCCCAGCATTTT. It codes for CASSLLGDSNQPQHF. This rearrangement joins TRBV5-1 to TRBJ1-5, with D perhaps TRBD1 (5 bases). Germline V lookup: CDR1 SGHRS, CDR2 YFSETQ. This CDR3 comprises 15 residues. V shed 1 base and J shed 0 bases, with 8 bases lying between them.

The chain carries TRBV9 and TRBJ2-1; TRBD2 matches 12 bases. The CDR3 sequence is 16 residues long. Germline CDR1 is SGDLS and CDR2 is YYNGEE. J was trimmed by 4 bases and V by 3 bases; bases with no gene match: 5. CDR3 sequence (DNA): TGTGCCAGCAGCGCCCTCGGGACTAGCGGGTACAATGAGCAGTTCTTC. It encodes CASSALGTSGYNEQFF.

Note on this clone: Other DNA sequences of this sample code for an identical CDR3. This sequence joins TRBV10-3 and TRBJ1-5; the D gene is possibly TRBD1 (6 bases). Germline loops: CDR1 ENHRY, CDR2 SYGVKD. Trimming shortened V by 0 bases and J by 4 bases, and 10 bases separated the two germline ends. There are 15 residues in the CDR3. CDR3 loop: CAISESGGPNQPQHF. Here the CDR3 DNA reads TGTGCCATCAGTGAGTCGGGGGGGCCAAATCAGCCCCAGCATTTT.

The V call is TRBV5-6, the J call TRBJ2-7; tentatively, D is TRBD2 (5 bases). This CDR3 has 13 amino acids. Germline CDR1 and CDR2: SGHDT and YYEEEE. V lost 0 bases and J lost 6, with 10 bases in between. Here the CDR3 reads CASSLAGIREQYF. CDR3 bases: TGTGCCAGCAGCTTGGCCGGGATACGCGAGCAGTACTTC. Full variable domain (remainder filled in from reference TRBV5-6 and TRBJ2-7): DAGVTQSPTHLIKTRGQQVTLRCSPKSGHDTVSWYQQALGQGPQFIFQYYEEEERQRGNFPDRFSGHQFPNYSSELNVNALLLGDSALYLCASSLAGIREQYFGPGTRLTVT.

The CDR3 DNA follows: TGCAGCGTCAACCGGGAGGGAGGAAACACCATATATTTT. It specifies CSVNREGGNTIYF. This sequence joins TRBV29-1 and TRBJ1-3; no reliable D call. There are 13 residues in the CDR3. Germline loops: CDR1 SQVTM, CDR2 ANQGSEA. V dropped 6 bases and J dropped 4 bases, with 13 bases sitting between them.

As for this clone: A read error may explain this, as a much larger clone is one base away. The sample has other DNA sequences that encode this CDR3 too. V gene TRBV6-5 combines with J gene TRBJ1-2, with D perhaps TRBD1 (5 bases). CDR1 and CDR2 (germline): MNHEY, SVGAGI. V was cut by 0 bases and J by 3 bases, with 5 bases left in between. The CDR3 covers 13 residues. The CDR3, as DNA: TGTGCCAGCAGTTACTCAGGGGACTATGGCTACACCTTC. This gives the protein CASSYSGDYGYTF.

This chain's CDR3 is CASRRGSQNYNEQFF. CDR3 sequence (DNA): TGCGCCAGCAGGCGTGGGTCACAAAACTACAATGAGCAGTTCTTC. J is TRBJ2-1 and V is TRBV5-1, with D unresolved. The CDR3 sequence is 15 residues long. CDR1 and CDR2 from the germline V gene are SGHRS and YFSETQ. Deletions cut 5 bases from V and 3 bases from J, with 15 bases between. The variable domain in full, completed from reference TRBV5-1 and TRBJ2-1, reads KAGVTQTPRYLIKTRGQQVTLSCSPISGHRSVSWYQQTPGQGLQFLFEYFSETQRNKGNFPGRFSGRQFSNSRSEMNVSTLELGDSALYLCASRRGSQNYNEQFFGPGTRLTVL.

This clone was detected only once. The chain has TRBV30 and TRBJ1-2; 7 bases match TRBD1. This CDR3 region has 16 residues. The trim removed 0 bases at V and 4 bases at J, leaving 11 bases unmatched. CDR1 and CDR2 from the germline V gene are GTSNPN and SVGIG (reference sequence). The CDR3 sequence is CAWSVSRQGPGYGYTF. CDR3 nucleotide sequence: TGTGCCTGGAGTGTCTCCCGACAGGGACCAGGCTATGGCTACACCTTC. The full variable domain, its missing parts supplied by reference TRBV30 and TRBJ1-2, is SQTIHQWPATLVQPVGSPLSLECTVEGTSNPNLYWYRQAAGRGLQLLFYSVGIGQISSEVPQNLSASRPQDRQFILSSKKLLLSDSGFYLCAWSVSRQGPGYGYTFGSGTRLTVV.

About this clone itself: Other nucleotide sequences from this sample produce the same CDR3. The V gene is TRBV7-2, the J gene TRBJ2-1; TRBD1 aligns across 7 bases. The germline V gene has CDR1 SGHTA and CDR2 FQGNSA. The ends lost 5 bases at V and 6 bases at J; junction bases unmatched: 4. The CDR3 sequence is 13 residues long. CDR3 bases: TGTGCCAGCAGCGCCCGACAGGGCAATGAGCAGTTCTTC. Its protein is CASSARQGNEQFF.

The CDR3 DNA is TGTGCCAGCAAAGTTCTAACAAGCTCCTACAATGAGCAGTTCTTC. Translated: CASKVLTSSYNEQFF. V and J are TRBV2 and TRBJ2-1; D is ambiguous. This CDR3 has 15 amino acids. In germline, CDR1 is SNHLY, CDR2 FYNNEI. Trimming removed 7 bases from V and 0 bases from J, with 13 bases in between.

The V and J genes are TRBV7-9 and TRBJ1-1, with TRBD1 matching 11 bases. The germline CDR1 and CDR2 sequences are SEHNR and FQNEAQ (reference sequence). V trimming: 6 bases; J trimming: 10 bases; junction bases outside the gene matches: 10. CDR3 size: 14 residues. The CDR3 nucleotides are TGTGCCAGCAGATTGGACAGGGGGCTTCTCGGAGCTTTCTTT. Protein: CASRLDRGLLGAFF.

This clone was seen a single time. This chain uses TRBV19 with TRBJ1-1; D unclear. Germline CDR1 reads LNHDA; CDR2 reads SQIVND (reference sequence). CDR3 length: 12 residues. V lost 8 bases, J lost 5 bases, and 12 bases lay in between. For the CDR3, the DNA is TGTGCCAGTTCCCACCTTAGGACTGAAGCTTTCTTT. This encodes CASSHLRTEAFF.

This chain uses TRBV11-2 with TRBJ1-2, with a possible D match to TRBD1 (5 bases). The CDR3 consists of 15 residues. The germline gives CDR1 SGHAT, CDR2 FQNNGV. V lost 4 bases and J lost 8, with 20 bases in between. CDR3 loop: CASSSWGQEMRGYTF. CDR3 DNA: TGTGCCAGCAGCTCCTGGGGCCAGGAAATGAGGGGCTACACCTTC.

The rearrangement uses TRBV5-6 and TRBJ2-2; D might be TRBD2 (6 bases). CDR1 and CDR2 from the germline V gene are SGHDT and YYEEEE. Trimming removed 3 bases from V and 0 bases from J, with 9 bases in between. CDR3 length equals 15 residues. In DNA form, the CDR3 reads TGTGCCAGCAGCTGGAGGGCAGCGAACACCGGGGAGCTGTTTTTT. Translated: CASSWRAANTGELFF.

The chain employs TRBV14 and TRBJ1-2; D is unresolved. Germline values: CDR1 SGHDN, CDR2 FVKESK. This CDR3 contains 14 residues. The V gene lost 4 bases and the J gene lost 3 bases, with 12 bases spanning the gap. The CDR3 DNA reads as TGTGCCAGCAGCCCTCGGGCTGCACACTATGGCTACACCTTC. The encoded protein is CASSPRAAHYGYTF.

A word on this clone: Additional DNA sequences in this sample encode the identical CDR3. The chain carries TRBV6-1 and TRBJ1-2; the D is unclear. V shed 2 bases and J shed 8 bases, with 9 bases lying between them. This CDR3 contains 12 residues. Germline CDR1 reads MNHNS; CDR2 reads SASEGT. CDR3 nucleotide sequence: TGTGCCAGCAGTGAATCGGGGTTAGGCTACACCTTC. This translates into CASSESGLGYTF.

This clone came up many times. J is TRBJ2-7 and V is TRBV7-2; D is undetermined. CDR3 length equals 12 residues. V gave up 8 bases and J gave up 7 bases, with 15 bases separating them. CDR1 SGHTA and CDR2 FQGNSA come from the germline V gene. In DNA, the CDR3 is TGTGCCAGCGCATCCACAAGAGGAGAGCAGTACTTC. It specifies CASASTRGEQYF.

The chain has TRBV7-9 and TRBJ1-4; D is possibly TRBD1 (6 bases). CDR1 SEHNR and CDR2 FQNEAQ come from the germline V gene (reference sequence). The germline V and J ends were trimmed by 4 bases and 7 bases, with 13 bases remaining between them. The CDR3 totals 14 residues. Here the CDR3 reads CASSSLQGGEKLFF. As DNA, the CDR3 is TGTGCCAGCAGCTCTCTACAGGGAGGTGAAAAACTGTTTTTT.

The CDR3 protein is CASSAQGGKTEAFF. DNA for the CDR3: TGTGCCAGCAGCGCGCAGGGGGGTAAAACTGAAGCTTTCTTT. V gene TRBV7-9 combines with J gene TRBJ1-1, with 7 nucleotides matching TRBD1. The V and J ends lost 5 bases and 5 bases, in that order; junction bases with no gene match: 8. Per germline, CDR1 SEHNR and CDR2 FQNEAQ (reference sequence). The CDR3 is made up of 14 amino acids.

The sample holds a few counts of this clone. CDR3 nucleotides: TGTGCCAGCTCACCACTGATTCCGGAGTTGGGGCAGTTCTTC. This translates into CASSPLIPELGQFF. J is TRBJ2-1 and V is TRBV18; D not certain. The CDR3 totals 14 residues. Germline CDR1 is KGHSH and CDR2 is LQKENI. Deletions cut 1 base from V and 12 bases from J, with 16 bases between. The full variable domain, its missing parts supplied by reference TRBV18 and TRBJ2-1, is NAGVMQNPRHLVRRRGQEARLRCSPMKGHSHVYWYRQLPEEGLKFMVYLQKENIIDESGMPKERFSAEFPKEGPSILRIQQVVRGDSAAYFCASSPLIPELGQFFGPGTRLTVL.